This passage covers 6 T cell receptor beta chains from one sample sequenced in a study of T-cell memory formation after mild COVID-19. TCRdb processed the 5' RACE reads anew with MiXCR; each CDR3 protein has one entry. The sample has a few hundred thousand distinct CDR3 sequences; 7.5% to 10% are singletons. Sequenced material: PBMCs or a T cell subset sorted from them (not recorded which). These receptors originate from a man between 18 and 35 years old who had mild COVID-19 (a few samples of this study predate the infection). Cell type and time point are not known.

The chain is built from TRBV6-2 or TRBV6-3 and TRBJ2-1; D is unresolved. The CDR3 consists of 14 residues. Trimming removed 2 bases at V and 5 bases at J, with 10 bases between. Germline V lookup: CDR1 MNHEY, CDR2 SVGEGT. This chain's CDR3 is CASSYPRLNNEQFF. For the CDR3, the DNA is TGTGCCAGCAGTTACCCCCGGCTAAACAATGAGCAGTTCTTC.

In the case of this clonotype: A read error is possible here, since a much larger clone lies one base away. The chain uses TRBV3-1 and TRBJ2-5; 10 bases fit TRBD2. CDR3 length equals 14 residues. Germline V CDR1 and CDR2: LGHDT, YNNKEL (reference sequence). Trimming took 4 bases from V and 2 from J; bases not matched to a gene: 1. The CDR3, as DNA: TGTGCCAGCAGCCGAGCGGGGGGGCAAGAGACCCAGTACTTC. Amino acids: CASSRAGGQETQYF.

The chain links TRBV5-1 to TRBJ2-3; possible D gene TRBD1, 5 bases. The CDR3 spans 12 residues. Germline V gene sequence: CDR1 SGHRS, CDR2 YFSETQ. Between the trimmed V and J ends, which lost 4 bases and 7 bases, there was a span of 10 bases. The CDR3 sequence is CASSVSGNTQYF. CDR3 DNA sequence: TGCGCCAGCAGCGTATCAGGGAATACGCAGTATTTT.

The CDR3 loop reads CASLGNYGYTF. Here the CDR3 DNA reads TGTGCCAGCCTAGGGAACTATGGCTACACCTTC. The chain links TRBV9 to TRBJ1-2; D not certain. Trimming pared 7 bases from V and 2 bases from J, leaving 6 bases between. The germline CDR1 and CDR2 sequences are SGDLS and YYNGEE. This CDR3 has 11 amino acids.

V is TRBV29-1 and J is TRBJ2-3; TRBD2 is a possible D gene (6 bases). V was shortened by 4 bases and J by 5 bases, with 7 bases between the two germline ends. Germline V gene sequence: CDR1 SQVTM, CDR2 ANQGSEA. The CDR3 is 11 amino acids. The chain's CDR3 is CSVGDLDTQYF. In nucleotides, the CDR3 is TGCAGCGTTGGGGACTTAGATACGCAGTATTTT.

This clonotype has a count of ten or more. This sequence joins TRBV11-2 and TRBJ1-2, with TRBD1 matching 10 bases. The CDR3 loop spans 15 amino acids. Germline CDR1 and CDR2: SGHAT and FQNNGV. With V trimmed by 4 bases and J by 4 bases, 6 bases remained unmatched. Written as DNA, the CDR3 is TGTGCCAGCAGCTCATCCGGGACAGGGGCCTATGGCTACACCTTC. Protein product: CASSSSGTGAYGYTF.